This TCR beta chain stems from a study of cytomegalovirus exposure and HLA in healthy donors. As concerns this clone: Its antigen is still unknown. The sample has other DNA sequences that encode this CDR3 too.

The CDR3 totals 14 residues. Germline V lookup: CDR1 MNHNY, CDR2 SVGAGI (reference sequence). The V gene lost 7 bases and the J gene lost 6 bases, with 16 bases spanning the gap. The study ran its PCR with 60 Vbeta and 13 Jbeta primers. The repertoire was sequenced with immunoSEQ multiplex PCR; TCRdb's copy has only in-frame clones and lacks some. The sample carries about 170,000 clones, 80% to 85% recorded once. Study-wide results and caveats: Most TCRs appeared rarely, but some public TCRs recurred in many donors. Of the V segments, some could not be distinguished, including TRBV6-2 and TRBV6-3, and were excluded.

This receptor was identified in a male donor in good health and CMV-seronegative. The specimen sequenced was PBMCs. The chain combines TRBV6-6 with TRBJ1-5; a possible D gene is TRBD1 (5 bases). The CDR3 sequence: CASTQGGVAQPQHF. In DNA form, the CDR3 reads TGTGCCAGCACCCAGGGCGGGGTGGCTCAGCCCCAGCATTTT.